One and the same sample provided the 15 T cell receptor beta chains below, sequenced in a study of beta chain features in type 1 diabetes. As every portion of the isolated RNA was reverse transcribed, the sequencing read expressed TCRB transcripts. Profiling relied on immunoSEQ multiplex PCR, and the TCRdb table lists in-frame clones only, not all of them. Seen here are hundreds of thousands of clones, 30% observed once, and the top ten hold around 0.065%. Specimen: naive CD4+ T cells from blood. These receptors were collected from a man younger than 30 in good health.

This clone was seen once. The chain links TRBV18 to TRBJ2-1; 8 nucleotides align to TRBD2. The CDR3 sequence is 13 residues long. Germline V gene data show CDR1 as KGHSH and CDR2 as LQKENI. Germline trimming cut 2 bases from V and 15 bases from J; bases unmatched to any gene: 9. The CDR3, as DNA: TGTGCCAGCTCACCAGATTTGGGACTAGGTCCGTTCTTC. Translating gives CASSPDLGLGPFF. Combining the CDR3 with reference TRBV18 and TRBJ2-1 gives the whole variable domain NAGVMQNPRHLVRRRGQEARLRCSPMKGHSHVYWYRQLPEEGLKFMVYLQKENIIDESGMPKERFSAEFPKEGPSILRIQQVVRGDSAAYFCASSPDLGLGPFFGPGTRLTVL.

The V and J genes are TRBV7-9 and TRBJ2-4, with TRBD1 matching 10 bases. This CDR3 is built from 14 residues. Losses at the gene ends were 5 bases for V and 10 bases for J; bases not matched to a gene: 8. Germline V CDR1 and CDR2: SEHNR, FQNEAQ (reference sequence). CDR3 in DNA: TGTGCCAGCAGCCCAAGGACAGGGGGAAATATTCAGTACTTC. Its translation is CASSPRTGGNIQYF.

This clone has more than one count but fewer than ten. V is TRBV6-1 and J is TRBJ2-5; TRBD2 agrees at 16 bases. This CDR3 has 18 residues. Germline assignment: CDR1 MNHNS and CDR2 SASEGT. V shed 2 bases and J 5 bases; nucleotides not matched to a gene: 8. This chain's CDR3 is CASSEFGTSGRARETQYF. As DNA, the CDR3 is TGTGCCAGCAGTGAATTTGGGACTAGCGGGAGGGCTCGGGAGACCCAGTACTTC.

This clone was counted between two and nine times. The chain couples TRBV30 to TRBJ2-3; D gene uncertain. Germline CDR1 and CDR2: GTSNPN and SVGIG (reference sequence). The CDR3 runs to 13 residues. Trimming shortened V by 2 bases and J by 6 bases, and 12 bases separated the two germline ends. The DNA for the CDR3 is TGTGCCTGGAGTCGAAGGAGTAAGGATACGCAGTATTTT. As protein: CAWSRRSKDTQYF.

The table lists this clone with a few counts. The gene calls are TRBV29-1 and TRBJ2-7; D is perhaps TRBD1 (6 bases). The CDR3 loop spans 14 amino acids. Germline V CDR1 and CDR2: SQVTM, ANQGSEA. The V and J ends lost 3 bases and 0 bases respectively, with 12 bases between them. In DNA, the CDR3 is TGCAGCGTTGACCCCCAGGGGATCTCCTACGAGCAGTACTTC. It yields the protein CSVDPQGISYEQYF.

The V and J genes are TRBV29-1 and TRBJ1-1, with D unclear. Trimming removed 4 bases at V and 5 bases at J, with 20 bases between. CDR3 size: 15 residues. CDR1 is SQVTM, CDR2 ANQGSEA, per germline. Here the CDR3 DNA reads TGCAGCGTTGGGCAACAGTGGGGAGTGAGGACTGAAGCTTTCTTT. Translation gives CSVGQQWGVRTEAFF.

This chain links TRBV29-1 with TRBJ1-1; a weak D match, TRBD1 (6 bases). The CDR3 is 13 residues long. CDR1 is SQVTM and CDR2 is ANQGSEA in the germline V gene. V was shortened by 6 bases and J by 3 bases, with 14 bases between the two germline ends. This CDR3 reads CSVMTGGHTEAFF. The CDR3, as DNA: TGCAGCGTGATGACAGGCGGGCACACTGAAGCTTTCTTT.

The table lists this clone with a few counts. The V gene is TRBV5-1, the J gene TRBJ2-3; the D is unclear. The germline CDR1 and CDR2 sequences are SGHRS and YFSETQ. CDR3 length: 15 amino acids. Trimming took 0 bases from V and 2 from J, leaving 10 bases between them. The CDR3 loop is CASSLGDQYTDTQYF. The CDR3 region has the DNA TGCGCCAGCAGCTTGGGAGACCAGTACACAGATACGCAGTATTTT. Drawing the rest from reference TRBV5-1 and TRBJ2-3, the complete variable domain is KAGVTQTPRYLIKTRGQQVTLSCSPISGHRSVSWYQQTPGQGLQFLFEYFSETQRNKGNFPGRFSGRQFSNSRSEMNVSTLELGDSALYLCASSLGDQYTDTQYFGPGTRLTVL.

The chain uses TRBV11-2 and TRBJ1-1; the D is unclear. Between the trimmed V and J ends, which lost 5 bases and 10 bases, there was a span of 14 bases. Germline CDR1 and CDR2: SGHAT and FQNNGV. CDR3 length: 12 amino acids. The CDR3 protein is CASSQTATAAFF. CDR3 nucleotide sequence: TGTGCCAGCAGCCAAACGGCAACGGCAGCTTTCTTT.

J is TRBJ2-5 and V is TRBV5-1; no reliable D call. CDR3 length equals 14 residues. CDR1 and CDR2 from the germline V gene are SGHRS and YFSETQ. Deletions cut 0 bases from V and 7 bases from J, with 13 bases between. CDR3 nucleotides: TGCGCCAGCAGCTTGGAAGGGCCAGGCGGGACCCAGTACTTC. Translated, it gives CASSLEGPGGTQYF. Using reference TRBV5-1 and TRBJ2-5 for the parts outside the CDR3, the full variable domain is KAGVTQTPRYLIKTRGQQVTLSCSPISGHRSVSWYQQTPGQGLQFLFEYFSETQRNKGNFPGRFSGRQFSNSRSEMNVSTLELGDSALYLCASSLEGPGGTQYFGPGTRLLVL.

The chain joins TRBV2 to TRBJ2-5; a possible D gene is TRBD1 (5 bases). CDR1 SNHLY and CDR2 FYNNEI come from the germline V gene. The CDR3 covers 13 residues. Trimming removed 6 bases at V and 4 bases at J, with 12 bases between. The DNA for the CDR3 is TGTGCCAGCAGCTACCAGGGTGTAGAGACCCAGTACTTC. Translating gives CASSYQGVETQYF.

This clone was recorded many times. In the same sample, other DNA sequences code for this CDR3. The CDR3 is CASSFTDTQYF. In DNA form, the CDR3 reads TGCGCCAGCAGCTTCACAGATACGCAGTATTTT. The V and J genes are TRBV5-1 and TRBJ2-3; D is unresolved. Per germline, CDR1 SGHRS and CDR2 YFSETQ. CDR3 length: 11 amino acids. Trimming took off 2 bases at V and 2 bases at J, with 0 bases between the two ends.

A few counts support this clone. The rearrangement links TRBV5-4 to TRBJ2-1; tentative D call: TRBD1 (6 bases). Germline-derived CDR1 and CDR2 are SGHNT and YYREEE (reference sequence). Trimming shortened V by 4 bases and J by 5 bases, and 13 bases separated the two germline ends. There are 14 residues in the CDR3. CDR3: CASSRQVAHNEQFF. As DNA, the CDR3 is TGTGCCAGCAGCAGACAGGTTGCCCACAATGAGCAGTTCTTC. The full variable domain, completed using reference TRBV5-4 and TRBJ2-1, is ETGVTQSPTHLIKTRGQQVTLRCSSQSGHNTVSWYQQALGQGPQFIFQYYREEENGRGNFPPRFSGLQFPNYSSELNVNALELDDSALYLCASSRQVAHNEQFFGPGTRLTVL.

The chain uses TRBV5-4 and TRBJ2-1; 7 nucleotides agree with TRBD1. Germline assignment: CDR1 SGHNT and CDR2 YYREEE (reference sequence). V was clipped by 0 bases and J by 0 bases; unmatched bases: 0. This CDR3 contains 15 residues. The CDR3 DNA follows: TGTGCCAGCAGCTTGGACAGGGGCTCCTACAATGAGCAGTTCTTC. It codes for CASSLDRGSYNEQFF.

This clone was counted only a few times. The chain employs TRBV2 and TRBJ2-4; TRBD2 matches 12 bases. Germline CDR1 is SNHLY and CDR2 is FYNNEI. After removal of 7 bases from V and 6 bases from J, the junction contained 1 base not matched to a gene. The CDR3 is made up of 13 amino acids. The CDR3 loop reads CASTGLAGNIQYF. The CDR3 nucleotides read TGTGCCAGCACGGGACTAGCGGGAAACATTCAGTACTTC.